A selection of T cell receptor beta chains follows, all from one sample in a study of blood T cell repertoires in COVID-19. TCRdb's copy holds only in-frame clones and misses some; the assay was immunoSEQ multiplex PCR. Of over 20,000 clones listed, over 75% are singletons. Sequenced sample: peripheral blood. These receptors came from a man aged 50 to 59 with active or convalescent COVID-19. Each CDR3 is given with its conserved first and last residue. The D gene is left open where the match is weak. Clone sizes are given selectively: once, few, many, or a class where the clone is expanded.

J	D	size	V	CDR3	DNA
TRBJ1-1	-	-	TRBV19	CASSIVSGRNTEAFF	TGTGCCAGTAGTATCGTGTCAGGAAGGAACACTGAAGCTTTCTTT
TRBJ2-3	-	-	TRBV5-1	CASSFSPTSPRAYDTQYF	TGCGCCAGCAGCTTCAGTCCTACTAGCCCGAGAGCTTACGATACGCAGTATTTT
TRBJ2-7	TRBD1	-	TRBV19	CASKTQGADYEQYF	TGTGCCAGTAAAACACAGGGGGCGGACTACGAGCAGTACTTC
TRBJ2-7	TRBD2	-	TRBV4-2	CASSHYILAGGPNEQYF	TGTGCCAGCAGCCACTATATACTAGCGGGAGGGCCCAACGAGCAGTACTTC
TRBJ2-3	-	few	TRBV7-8	CASSPRSDTQYF	TGTGCCAGCAGCCCACGGTCAGATACGCAGTATTTT
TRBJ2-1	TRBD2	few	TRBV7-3	CASSLTWTSGAHNEQFF	TGTGCCAGCAGCTTAACCTGGACTAGCGGGGCTCACAATGAGCAGTTCTTC
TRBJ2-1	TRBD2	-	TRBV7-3	CASSGRLAGKVF	TGTGCCAGCAGCGGTCGACTAGCGGGAAAGGTCTTC
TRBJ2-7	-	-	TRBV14	CASSLYYGTSSYEQYF	TGTGCCAGCAGCCTATACTATGGGACATCTTCCTACGAGCAGTACTTC
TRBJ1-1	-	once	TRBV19	CASKLDRFGEAFF	TGTGCCAGCAAGTTAGACAGGTTCGGTGAAGCTTTCTTT
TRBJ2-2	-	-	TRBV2	CASSRTTTGELFF	TGTGCCAGCAGTAGGACTACCACCGGGGAGCTGTTTTTT
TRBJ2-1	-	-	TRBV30	CAWSQYAAEFF	TGTGCCTGGAGTCAATATGCGGCCGAGTTCTTC
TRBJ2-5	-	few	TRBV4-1	CASSQVGGQETQYF	TGCGCCAGCAGCCAAGTAGGGGGCCAAGAGACCCAGTACTTC
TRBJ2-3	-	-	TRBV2	CASSEAGRTDTQYF	TGTGCCAGCAGTGAAGCGGGGAGGACAGATACGCAGTATTTT
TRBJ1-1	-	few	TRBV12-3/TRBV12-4	CASTRVAAAEAFF	TGTGCCAGCACCCGAGTTGCGGCAGCCGAAGCTTTCTTT
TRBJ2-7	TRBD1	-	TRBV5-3	CARSPPSPTRLDRGTYEQYF	TGTGCCAGAAGCCCCCCGTCCCCCACTCGCTTGGACAGGGGGACCTACGAGCAGTACTTC